This T cell receptor (beta chain) was captured by sequencing in a study of T cell changes during pregnancy in multiple sclerosis. Using immunoSEQ multiplex PCR, the repertoire was profiled, and TCRdb retains in-frame clones only, with some absent. The profile covers about 40,000 clones, with approximately 90% appearing a single time and 0.75% to 1% taken by the ten largest. This CDR3 comprises 14 residues. The germline V gene has CDR1 MNHEY and CDR2 SMNVEV (reference sequence). The V gene end was trimmed by 1 base and the J gene end by 6 bases; junction bases not matched to a gene: 5. The chain is built from TRBV27 and TRBJ2-5; TRBD1 matches 7 bases. The origin of this receptor is a female donor with multiple sclerosis, enrolled in a pregnancy study. The material was CD4+ T cells from peripheral blood mononuclear cells, obtained after pregnancy. CDR3 in amino acids: CASSLWGQRQTQYF. CDR3 in DNA: TGTGCCAGCAGTTTATGGGGACAGCGGCAGACCCAGTACTTC.